The source of this T cell receptor (beta chain) is a study of T cells in Graves' hyperthyroidism and ophthalmopathy. Findings and limits, study-wide: Also found in blood were most expanded thyroid clonotypes above 0.001.

Ten or more counts support this clonotype. The antigen is unknown. Amplification targeted TCR beta CDR3 regions from RNA transcripts. Initially, a first-round RT-PCR of the TCR CDR3 employed the HTBI primer set. TCRdb used MiXCR to reprocess the multiplex PCR reads, holding one entry per CDR3 protein. The data show about 610,000 distinct CDR3 sequences, 35% to 55% seen once. Among the patients, aged 18 to 65, hyperthyroidism was newly diagnosed and had lasted under 2 months. Trimming stripped 2 bases from V and 4 bases from J, with 12 bases between. CDR3 length equals 15 residues. Sequencing was done on a sample of peripheral blood or thyroid tissue (not recorded which). The sequence was obtained from a woman between 18 and 29 years old with Graves' hyperthyroidism. The J gene is TRBJ1-5, the V gene TRBV12-3 or TRBV12-4; D ambiguous. Here the CDR3 DNA reads TGTGCCAGCAGTTTATATCAGTCCCGTAATCAGCCCCAGCATTTT. Its translation is CASSLYQSRNQPQHF.